This record concerns one TCR beta chain sequence. Its recognized antigen is unknown. Per-base qualities were not stored, and no clone one base away is much larger. The germline V gene (reference sequence) sets CDR1 to LGHDT and CDR2 to YNNKEL. The CDR3, from cysteine to phenylalanine, totals 15 residues. Kept here is only the CDR3 DNA, which spans 45 bases and is read in frame from base 1. The germline V end is reduced by 11 bases and the J end by 4 bases; junction bases left unmatched: 14. This sample stems from a study of response to subunit inactivated influenza vaccine (dated by TCRdb to about 2018). Background for the entire study: Deep quantitative profiling of the T cell receptor repertoire was used in the study to follow responses to a trivalent subunit inactivated influenza vaccine.

Study-wide findings and limitations: The authors proposed that each seasonal influenza vaccination may bring in only a limited number of new T cells.

Library method: RT-PCR. Sequencing was performed on an Illumina HiSeq 2500. TCRdb took the public reads, trimmed them with fastp at Q25, ran MiXCR for clone calling and kept in-frame beta chains. For every CDR3 protein sequence, its rows merge into one entry that carries the most common genes and DNA. This sample gives some 500,000 distinct CDR3 sequences in total; 13% of them show up just once. About an eighth of the sample goes to the ten largest clones. According to the study, the label for this sample's time point signals: approximately 40 days after influenza vaccine administration. The chain employs TRBV3-1 and TRBJ2-3, with 8 central nucleotides matching TRBD2. The material sequenced was PBMCs from blood, taken roughly 46 days after vaccination. The TCR comes from a man aged 50-60 years who received an inactivated influenza vaccine. Donor details come from another sample of the same person, matched by shared clones. This receptor carries the CDR3 CACTGAGEAADTQYF. The DNA is TGTGCCTGCACCGGAGCGGGAGAAGCGGCAGATACGCAGTATTTT.